This TCR beta chain was documented in a study of T-cell reconstitution after alpha-beta-depleted transplantation in children. Trimming stripped 2 bases from V and 6 bases from J, with 18 bases between. The CDR3 has 16 amino acids. Germline V gene data show CDR1 as MNHEY and CDR2 as SVGAGI. Preparation of the TCRbeta library was carried out with unique molecular identifiers. TCRdb recomputed calls from the PCR reads with MiXCR, one row per CDR3 protein. The table lists 250,000 to 400,000 distinct CDR3 sequences, more than 20% of them singletons. The genes are TRBV6-5 and TRBJ2-3; a weak D match, TRBD2 (7 bases). Sequencing was performed on PBMCs, mostly from graft donor cells, taken 180 days after TCRalphabeta/CD19-depleted stem cell transplant. This receptor was obtained from a male patient under 18 who had a stem cell transplant for acute lymphoblastic leukemia, so the T cells may come from the graft donor. This CDR3 is CASSYNSGAAGDTQYF. As DNA, the CDR3 is TGTGCCAGCAGTTACAATTCAGGGGCAGCGGGGGATACGCAGTATTTT.